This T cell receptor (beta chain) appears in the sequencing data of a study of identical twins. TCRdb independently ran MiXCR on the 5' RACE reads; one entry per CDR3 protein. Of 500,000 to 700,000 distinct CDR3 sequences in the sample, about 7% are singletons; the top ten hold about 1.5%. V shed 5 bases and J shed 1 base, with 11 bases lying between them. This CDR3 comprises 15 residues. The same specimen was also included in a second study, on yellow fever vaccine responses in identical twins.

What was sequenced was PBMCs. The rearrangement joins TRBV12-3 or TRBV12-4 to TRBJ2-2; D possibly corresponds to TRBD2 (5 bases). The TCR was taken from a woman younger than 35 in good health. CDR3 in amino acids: CASSINAGNTGELFF. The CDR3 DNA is TGTGCCAGCAGTATAAACGCGGGGAACACCGGGGAGCTGTTTTTT.